The 11 T cell receptor beta chains presented below share a single source sample, sequenced in a study of blood T cell repertoires in COVID-19. The protocol was immunoSEQ multiplex PCR, while the TCRdb copy is restricted to in-frame clones and leaves out a portion. The repertoire consists of 29,000 or so clones, with nearly 80% occurring once and the leading ten covering about half. Material for sequencing was peripheral blood. The receptors were sampled from a woman in her 70s with acute or convalescent COVID-19.

The V gene is TRBV10-1, the J gene TRBJ2-5, with D perhaps matching TRBD2 (7 bases). This CDR3 comprises 12 residues. Germline V gene lookup returns CDR1 WNHNN and CDR2 SYGVQD (reference sequence). Deletions cut 6 bases from V and 5 bases from J, with 10 bases between. This CDR3 reads CASRGGEETQYF. CDR3 DNA sequence: TGCGCCAGCAGAGGGGGGGAGGAGACCCAGTACTTC.

This sequence joins TRBV19 and TRBJ1-2; 8 nucleotides line up with TRBD1. J was trimmed by 4 bases and V by 5 bases; bases with no gene match: 9. The CDR3 is 15 residues long. Per the germline V gene, CDR1 is LNHDA and CDR2 is SQIVND (reference sequence). CDR3 DNA: TGTGCCAGTAGTGCTCAAGGACAGGGTAGCTATGGCTACACCTTC. Amino acids: CASSAQGQGSYGYTF.

The rearrangement uses TRBV2 and TRBJ1-2; D uncertain. Trimming shortened V by 6 bases and J by 2 bases, and 13 bases separated the two germline ends. In germline, CDR1 is SNHLY, CDR2 FYNNEI. This CDR3 comprises 14 residues. The CDR3 region is CASREDGANYGYTF. CDR3 DNA sequence: TGTGCCAGCAGGGAGGACGGAGCCAACTATGGCTACACCTTC. The variable domain in full, with the rest retrieved from reference TRBV2 and TRBJ1-2, is EPEVTQTPSHQVTQMGQEVILRCVPISNHLYFYWYRQILGQKVEFLVSFYNNEISEKSEIFDDQFSVERPDGSNFTLKIRSTKLEDSAMYFCASREDGANYGYTFGSGTRLTVV.

The gene calls are TRBV7-2 and TRBJ1-2; tentative D call: TRBD1 (5 bases). This CDR3 contains 15 residues. Germline loops: CDR1 SGHTA, CDR2 FQGNSA. Trimming left V 1 base short and J 4 bases short, with 13 bases between. Here the CDR3 reads CASSLEGQPFYGYTF. The CDR3 DNA is TGTGCCAGCAGCTTAGAGGGGCAGCCTTTCTATGGCTACACCTTC. Variable domain in full (rest from reference TRBV7-2 and TRBJ1-2): GAGVSQSPSNKVTEKGKDVELRCDPISGHTALYWYRQSLGQGLEFLIYFQGNSAPDKSGLPSDRFSAERTGGSVSTLTIQRTQQEDSAVYLCASSLEGQPFYGYTFGSGTRLTVV.

The V and J genes are TRBV27 and TRBJ2-7; 7 bases are shared with TRBD1. After removal of 4 bases from V and 5 bases from J, the junction contained 5 bases not matched to a gene. This CDR3 is 13 amino acids long. Germline V gene data show CDR1 as MNHEY and CDR2 as SMNVEV (reference sequence). CDR3 sequence: CASSSLTGDEQYF. The CDR3 bases are TGTGCCAGCAGTTCCCTTACAGGGGACGAGCAGTACTTC.

The chain joins TRBV6-5 to TRBJ1-2, with 8 bases matching TRBD1. Germline CDR1 reads MNHEY; CDR2 reads SVGAGI. The CDR3 consists of 16 residues. V dropped 4 bases and J dropped 0; count of bases not matched to a gene: 7. The DNA of the CDR3 is TGTGCCAGCAGTTTAGGACAGGGCCCAGCTAACTATGGCTACACCTTC. As protein: CASSLGQGPANYGYTF.

The chain carries TRBV5-1 and TRBJ2-2; D is perhaps TRBD1 (6 bases). The CDR3 has 15 residues. V dropped 4 bases and J dropped 1 base, with 11 bases sitting between them. The germline V gene has CDR1 SGHRS and CDR2 YFSETQ. For the CDR3, the DNA is TGCGCCAGCAGCCCAGTGACAGGGAACACCGGGGAGCTGTTTTTT. Encoded protein: CASSPVTGNTGELFF.

This clone was recorded once. The chain carries TRBV7-3 and TRBJ2-1; weak D call: TRBD1 (5 bases). The CDR3 is made up of 15 amino acids. From germline, CDR1 is SGHTA and CDR2 FQGTGA. The V end was cut by 2 bases, the J end by 7 bases, with 15 bases between. As DNA, the CDR3 is TGTGCCAGCAGCTTAGCCCCAGGGATGGAGAATGAGCAGTTCTTC. Translating it yields CASSLAPGMENEQFF.

By proportion, this clone is medium-sized. The chain employs TRBV6-5 and TRBJ2-7; perhaps TRBD1 as D (6 bases). Trimming shortened V by 0 bases and J by 5 bases, and 8 bases separated the two germline ends. The CDR3 is 13 amino acids. The germline CDR1 and CDR2 sequences are MNHEY and SVGAGI. Here the CDR3 reads CASSYSGADEQYF. DNA for the CDR3: TGTGCCAGCAGTTACTCGGGGGCAGACGAGCAGTACTTC.

As DNA, the CDR3 is TGTGCCAGCAGCTTAGGGGCGGGAGGGCTTTACAATGAGCAGTTCTTC. This sequence encodes CASSLGAGGLYNEQFF. The genes are TRBV11-2 and TRBJ2-1; the match to TRBD2 covers 9 bases. This CDR3 is 16 amino acids long. The V and J ends lost 1 base and 4 bases, in that order; junction bases with no gene match: 5. The germline V gene encodes CDR1 SGHAT and CDR2 FQNNGV.

The V call is TRBV5-6, the J call TRBJ1-2; 10 positions agree with TRBD1. Per the germline V gene, CDR1 is SGHDT and CDR2 is YYEEEE. Unmatched junction bases numbered 9, after V lost 4 bases and J lost 3 bases. The CDR3 consists of 16 residues. The CDR3: CASSPVGDRGYYGYTF. CDR3 DNA sequence: TGTGCCAGCAGCCCGGTTGGGGACAGGGGATACTATGGCTACACCTTC.